This T cell receptor beta chain was found in a study of read filtering for tumor transcriptome and immune sequencing. Study context: Among patients, 17 to 20 were male and 15 or so female, aged about 47 to 85 (mean about 66).

The germline V and J ends were trimmed by 5 bases and 7 bases, with 14 bases remaining between them. The CDR3 runs 13 residues. From germline, CDR1 is LNHDA and CDR2 SQIVND (reference sequence). From about 0.4 ug of RNA, a library with molecular barcoded alpha/delta and beta/gamma adaptors was made. In TCRdb, the reads were re-called with MiXCR into one record per CDR3 protein. The sample lists approximately 65,000 distinct CDR3 sequences, approximately 15% occurring once. There are a few counts of this clonotype. This receptor was obtained from a donor aged 40 or over with multiple myeloma. Material for sequencing was a population of CD138-negative cells sorted from bone marrow. The chain recombines TRBV19 with TRBJ1-2; D call uncertain. This CDR3 is CASSSDAALGYTF. CDR3 sequence (DNA): TGTGCCAGTAGTTCCGATGCGGCGCTTGGCTACACCTTC.